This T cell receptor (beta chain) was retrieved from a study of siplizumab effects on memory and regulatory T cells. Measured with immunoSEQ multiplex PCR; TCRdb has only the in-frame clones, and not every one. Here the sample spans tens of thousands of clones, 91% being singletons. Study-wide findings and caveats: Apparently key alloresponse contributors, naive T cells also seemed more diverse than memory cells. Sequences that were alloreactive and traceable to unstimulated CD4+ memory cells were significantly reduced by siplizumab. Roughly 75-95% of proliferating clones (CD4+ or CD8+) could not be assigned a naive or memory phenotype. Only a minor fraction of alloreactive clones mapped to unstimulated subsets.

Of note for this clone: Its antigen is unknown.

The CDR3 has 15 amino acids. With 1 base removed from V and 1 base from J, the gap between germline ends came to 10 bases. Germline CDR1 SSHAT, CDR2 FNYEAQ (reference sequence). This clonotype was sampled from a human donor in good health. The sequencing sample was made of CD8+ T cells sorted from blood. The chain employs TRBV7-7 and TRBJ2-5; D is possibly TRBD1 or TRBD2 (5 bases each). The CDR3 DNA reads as TGTGCCAGCAGCTTAGGGGGGTCTTCCCAAGAGACCCAGTACTTC. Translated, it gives CASSLGGSSQETQYF.